Given below is one T cell receptor beta chain in context. Its antigen is unknown. Treatment specified: roughly nine-day PBMC culture with coronavirus spike peptide pools or control peptides (ViraFEST assay). Following expansion of antigen-specific T cells with peptide pools, ViraFEST then sequenced TCRs. Oncomine TCR Beta short-read sequencing was applied to DNA from cultured CD4+ T cells. TCRdb processed the PCR reads anew with MiXCR; each CDR3 protein has one entry. The data contain 19,000 or so distinct CDR3 sequences, about 61% of them seen just once; the ten biggest clones take up under 14%. Trimming pared 0 bases from V and 4 bases from J, leaving 15 bases between. The CDR3 covers 16 residues. Germline-derived CDR1 and CDR2 are DFQATT and SNEGSKA (reference sequence). The data were obtained in a study of vaccination and CD4 T cells after COVID-19. Turning to the study itself: At a median roughly 70 days (range 14 to 241) after dose two, post-vaccine samples were obtained.

Study findings and constraints: Among those convalescent, a median about 85% of reactive clones emerged solely post-vaccination.

This chain joins TRBV20-1 and TRBJ2-2; D might be TRBD2 (6 bases). The sequenced sample was CD4+ T cells from blood, cultured in vitro. The receptor was isolated from a human donor who had recovered from COVID-19. Written as DNA, the CDR3 is TGCAGTGCTAGAGATAGGAGGGGAGGAGGCACCGGGGAGCTGTTTTTT. As protein: CSARDRRGGGTGELFF.